Listed here is a single T cell receptor (beta chain). Which antigen it targets is not known. No base quality information exists; no much larger clone differs at one position. Sequences MDHEN (CDR1) and SYDVKM (CDR2) are obtained from the germline V gene. From the cysteine up to the phenylalanine, the CDR3 has a length of 15 residues. CDR3 DNA is the only sequence kept; it has 45 bases, read in frame from the first base. The germline V and J ends show losses of 8 bases and 1 base respectively, and no gene match explains 8 bases of the junction. The CDR3 regions of human TCRbeta chains were analyzed by immunosequencing. As for the original processing: TCRs in the repertoires were matched against a reference library of SARS-CoV-2-specific TCRs that had been generated with the MIRA antigen-specificity platform. Breadth was defined as the fraction of unique TCRs that were SARS-CoV-2-associated. Depth was defined as the fraction of total T cells that were SARS-CoV-2-associated. Each spike-specific TCR was assigned to its reactive spike region and to a CD4 or CD8 class using the MIRA data. Log10-transformed breadth and depth values were compared by one-way ANOVA with Sidak's multiple comparisons tests. As stored in TCRdb, this immuneACCESS dataset retains in-frame rearrangements with V and J assigned. A fraction of the clones does not appear; measured against another copy, unresolved V genes explain less than half of the discrepancy, and the remainder lacks a known reason. V and J calls and clone size are as listed in that table; D and trimming were resolved from the DNA. Recorded for this sample are 80,000 to 95,000 clones; around four fifths of them occurred a single time. Together, the top ten hold 20% to 25% of the sample.

This entry belongs to a study of T cell responses to AZD1222 COVID-19 vaccine (dated by TCRdb to about 2021). A note on the overall study: AZD1222 recipients with second doses at about 4 weeks or about 12 weeks were pooled, because spike-specific TCR depth and breadth did not differ between schedules. TCR sequencing was performed for about 250 trial participants, of whom around 200 were given two doses of AZD1222 and about 25 were given two doses of MenACWY control vaccine. Trial participants were enrolled by age into subgroups of 18-55, 56-69 and 70-plus years, and around 150, 29 and 61 TCR-sequenced participants, respectively, were included in these subgroups.

This specimen's time point label, interpreted: baseline before first vaccination. Samples from vaccinated people were obtained from the UK trials COV001 and COV002, which included a single-blind randomized controlled phase 2/3 trial of AZD1222 (ChAdOx1 nCoV-19) in healthy adults. For TCRbeta chain sequencing, PBMC samples from trial participants were taken at day 0 and at day 28 after the second dose. Results the study describes overall, beyond this receptor: The whole spike protein was spanned by vaccine-associated CD4 TCRs, and dominant responses were seen in regions 160-218 and 743-854. The 56-69-year group was small, and its depth increase did not reach significance, likely because of low power. Nearly half of unique spike-specific TCRs reportedly recognized epitopes outside regions mutated in the B.1.351 and B.1.1.7 variants. Participants were mostly white British and included more females than males, and it was suggested by the authors that clonal diversity may have been underestimated. Because no day 14 peak-response samples were available, repertoires were characterized only after the peak T cell response. Conclusions about previously exposed vaccinees are limited, since just six or seven AZD1222 recipients were seropositive for SARS-CoV-2 at baseline. A significant rise in spike-specific TCR breadth and depth was observed after two AZD1222 doses relative to day 0 and relative to MenACWY recipients.

The starting material was peripheral blood, obtained on day 0 of AZD1222 vaccination. The chain uses TRBV28 and TRBJ2-1; 7 bases in between match TRBD1. The clonotype was recovered from an adult in good health. Read as DNA, the sequence is TGTGCCAGCGCACCGGGACAGCTATCCTACAATGAGCAGTTCTTC. This encodes CASAPGQLSYNEQFF.